The source of this TCR beta chain is a study of CDR3 diversity in severe acne. TCRdb reprocessed the PCR reads via MiXCR and lists one record per CDR3 protein. Here the sample spans around 100,000 distinct CDR3 sequences, around 56% being singletons. Per the germline V gene, CDR1 is MDHEN and CDR2 is SYDVKM. V lost 5 bases and J lost 8; bases outside the gene matches: 11. This CDR3 has 15 residues. Sequenced material: blood. The chain has TRBV28 and TRBJ2-1; 8 bases fit TRBD2. This clonotype was obtained from a male donor with acne. The CDR3 coding sequence is TGTGCCAGCAGTGGGAGCGGGAGTGTATCCGATGAGCAGTTCTTC. Its protein product is CASSGSGSVSDEQFF.